The source of this TCR beta chain is a study of tumor-infiltrating lymphocytes in primary liver carcinoma. For the study at large: Tumors, staged T1-T3 N0M0, spanned 4.2 to 10 cm. Productive TCRbeta read counts per sample ran from roughly 3.65 to 7.13 million and were similar across tissue types. Overall study results and limits: With p = 0.039, the top-250-clone fraction in tumors significantly exceeded that in blood. Paired tumor-adjacent and tumor-blood samples overlapped less than tumor region pairs did.

The input was around 530 ng total RNA; TCR beta cDNA was made from it with a constant-region primer. For TCR beta, libraries were produced by three nested multiplex PCR rounds using slightly modified ARM-PCR. Both of the initial two PCR rounds ran for about 9 cycles and employed TRBV1-TRBV30 forward primers alongside a C-beta reverse primer. Via MiXCR, TCRdb re-called the multiplex PCR reads, giving one row per CDR3 protein. The table has fewer than 400,000 distinct CDR3 sequences, 65% seen once. Unsorted whole blood served as the source of blood RNA, and germline DNA was extracted as well. With regard to this clonotype: The antigen remains undetermined. A much bigger clone sits one base away, suggesting this may be a read error.

The CDR3 spans 13 residues. Germline V gives CDR1 SGHAT, CDR2 FQNNGV. Trimming removed 5 bases from V and 10 bases from J, with 15 bases in between. The TCR comes from a man aged 35-49 years with primary liver carcinoma and hepatitis B virus infection. Sequencing used peripheral blood. The rearrangement links TRBV11-2 to TRBJ2-1; D might be TRBD2 (6 bases). Here the CDR3 DNA reads TGTGCCAGCAGCCAGACTAGGAGACAAGAGCAGTTCTTC. Translated, it gives CASSQTRRQEQFF. Using reference TRBV11-2 and TRBJ2-1 for the parts outside the CDR3, the full variable domain is EAGVAQSPRYKIIEKRQSVAFWCNPISGHATLYWYQQILGQGPKLLIQFQNNGVVDDSQLPKDRFSAERLKGVDSTLKIQPAKLEDSAVYLCASSQTRRQEQFFGPGTRLTVL.